The rows below give T cell receptor beta chains drawn from one sample of a study of blood T cell repertoires in COVID-19. The protocol was immunoSEQ multiplex PCR, while the TCRdb copy is restricted to in-frame clones and leaves out a portion. In the table there are under 300,000 clones, around three quarters of which are singletons. The sequenced material came from peripheral blood. These receptors all come from a woman at least 80 years old with acute or convalescent COVID-19. Both conserved end residues are part of each CDR3. The order of the fields is V gene, CDR3 protein.

>TRBV2
CASSTDRHTEAFF
>TRBV5-1
CASKVSWQGPYEQYF
>TRBV9
CASTSQGSSYNEQFF
>TRBV4-1
CASGLTGNEKLFF
>TRBV11-2
CASSLDRTPSYEQYF
>TRBV5-6
CASSLGGQGVGYTF
>TRBV19
CASSILAGGNTDTQYF
>TRBV20-1
CSASNRGGYGYTF
>TRBV7-2
CASRPGGGAGDTQYF
>TRBV5-8
CATSRQGTFDSPLHF
>TRBV4-3
CASSQGRGGRNTEAFF
>TRBV21-1
CASSKGTGTMNTEAFF
>TRBV5-6
CASSFSRADRPLF
>TRBV3-1/TRBV3-2
CASSQGQGSYGYTF
>TRBV12-3/TRBV12-4
CASRFSGGDTQYF